The 12 T cell receptor beta chains presented below share a single source sample, sequenced in a study of T cell changes during pregnancy in multiple sclerosis. Profiling relied on immunoSEQ multiplex PCR, and the TCRdb table lists in-frame clones only, not all of them. The table includes around 100,000 clones, about nine tenths detected once. The sample was peripheral blood, taken after pregnancy. Source of these receptors: a female donor with multiple sclerosis, enrolled in a pregnancy study.

V is TRBV4-3 and J is TRBJ1-3; D gene unclear. The CDR3 is made up of 15 amino acids. Germline V gene lookup returns CDR1 LGHNA and CDR2 YSLEER. V was clipped by 0 bases and J by 3 bases, with 9 bases between them. CDR3 nucleotide sequence: TGCGCCAGCAGCCAAGATCGGGGATTTGGAAACACCATATATTTT. This gives the protein CASSQDRGFGNTIYF.

The genes are TRBV7-2 and TRBJ2-7; 7 bases are shared with TRBD1. With 2 bases clipped from V and 4 bases from J, the junction kept 8 bases outside the gene matches. Germline V gives CDR1 SGHTA, CDR2 FQGNSA. CDR3 length: 15 amino acids. This CDR3 is CASSLSEGGPYEQYF. The DNA of the CDR3 is TGTGCCAGCAGCTTATCCGAAGGGGGCCCGTACGAGCAGTACTTC.

This chain links TRBV9 with TRBJ2-1; TRBD1 aligns across 9 bases. V trimming: 0 bases; J trimming: 4 bases; junction bases outside the gene matches: 5. The CDR3 consists of 16 residues. Germline assignment: CDR1 SGDLS and CDR2 YYNGEE. The CDR3 spells CASSVGGTGPYNEQFF. The DNA of the CDR3 is TGTGCCAGCAGCGTAGGCGGGACAGGGCCTTACAATGAGCAGTTCTTC. Supplemented by reference TRBV9 and TRBJ2-1, the full variable domain reads DSGVTQTPKHLITATGQRVTLRCSPRSGDLSVYWYQQSLDQGLQFLIQYYNGEERAKGNILERFSAQQFPDLHSELNLSSLELGDSALYFCASSVGGTGPYNEQFFGPGTRLTVL.

The chain combines TRBV5-4 with TRBJ2-1, with D perhaps TRBD2 (5 bases). In germline, CDR1 is SGHNT, CDR2 YYREEE (reference sequence). The CDR3 is 14 residues long. The V end lost 3 bases, the J end lost 4 bases, and 11 bases lay between the germline ends. The CDR3 sequence is CASSSGGYYNEQFF. In nucleotides, the CDR3 is TGTGCCAGCAGCTCCGGCGGGTATTACAATGAGCAGTTCTTC.

The CDR3 sequence: CATGQGSGETQYF. In nucleotides, the CDR3 is TGTGCCACCGGACAGGGTAGCGGAGAGACCCAGTACTTC. The rearrangement links TRBV19 to TRBJ2-5, with TRBD1 identical over 8 bases. The germline gives CDR1 LNHDA, CDR2 SQIVND (reference sequence). The CDR3 runs to 13 residues. Unmatched junction bases numbered 8, after V lost 10 bases and J lost 4 bases.

V is TRBV29-1 and J is TRBJ2-7, with D possibly TRBD1 on 5 matching bases. Trimming took 7 bases from V and 0 from J, leaving 13 bases between them. Germline-derived CDR1 and CDR2 are SQVTM and ANQGSEA. The CDR3 is 13 residues long. CDR3 sequence (DNA): TGCAGCGCCACAGGATCGAGCTCCTACGAGCAGTACTTC. Translating it yields CSATGSSSYEQYF.

This sequence joins TRBV7-2 and TRBJ1-3; 12 bases are a match to TRBD1. Germline lookup yields CDR1 SGHTA and CDR2 FQGNSA. The CDR3 extends over 17 amino acids. J gave up 2 bases and V 5 bases, and 7 bases lay outside the gene matches. In DNA, the CDR3 is TGTGCCAGCAGCCAATGGGACAGGGGGCTACCTGGAAACACCATATATTTT. Translated: CASSQWDRGLPGNTIYF. The full variable domain, in which reference TRBV7-2 and TRBJ1-3 provide the parts outside the CDR3, is GAGVSQSPSNKVTEKGKDVELRCDPISGHTALYWYRQSLGQGLEFLIYFQGNSAPDKSGLPSDRFSAERTGGSVSTLTIQRTQQEDSAVYLCASSQWDRGLPGNTIYFGEGSWLTVV.

The genes are TRBV6-6 and TRBJ1-5; D remains ambiguous. This CDR3 contains 15 residues. Trimming cost V 7 bases and J 0 bases, with 13 bases left between them. Germline V gene data show CDR1 as MNHNY and CDR2 as SVGAGI (reference sequence). CDR3 bases: TGTGCCAGCAATGAACTCGAGCGTAGCAATCAGCCCCAGCATTTT. Its translation is CASNELERSNQPQHF.

This clone occurred once. The V call is TRBV5-6, the J call TRBJ2-3; the D gene is possibly TRBD2 (6 bases). Germline-derived CDR1 and CDR2 are SGHDT and YYEEEE. The CDR3 is 13 residues long. V was pared by 4 bases and J by 9 bases, with 15 bases between. CDR3 DNA: TGTGCCAGCAGCCGGGACTTCGAGCAAACGCAGTATTTT. Translation gives CASSRDFEQTQYF.

The chain uses TRBV4-1 and TRBJ1-1, with a weak D call TRBD1 (5 bases). CDR1 and CDR2 (germline): MGHRA, YSYEKL. This CDR3 is 15 amino acids long. V lost 0 bases, J lost 3 bases, and 11 bases lay in between. The CDR3 sequence: CASSQEGLGHTEAFF. DNA for the CDR3: TGCGCCAGCAGCCAAGAGGGCCTGGGGCACACTGAAGCTTTCTTT.

The chain links TRBV9 to TRBJ1-4; the D gene is possibly TRBD1 (5 bases). Germline V gene sequence: CDR1 SGDLS, CDR2 YYNGEE. The germline V and J ends were trimmed by 4 bases and 4 bases, with 11 bases remaining between them. This CDR3 has 14 amino acids. CDR3 nucleotide sequence: TGTGCCAGCAGCCAGGGACTTTATAATGAAAAACTGTTTTTT. This gives the protein CASSQGLYNEKLFF.

The chain carries TRBV7-2 and TRBJ2-3, with 9 bases identical to TRBD2. Germline-derived CDR1 and CDR2 are SGHTA and FQGNSA. Trimming at V came to 5 bases and at J to 2 bases, leaving 8 bases not matched to a gene. The CDR3 has 16 residues. The CDR3, as DNA: TGTGCCAGCAGCGAAGGGGCGGGAGGGCTCACAGATACGCAGTATTTT. It codes for CASSEGAGGLTDTQYF.